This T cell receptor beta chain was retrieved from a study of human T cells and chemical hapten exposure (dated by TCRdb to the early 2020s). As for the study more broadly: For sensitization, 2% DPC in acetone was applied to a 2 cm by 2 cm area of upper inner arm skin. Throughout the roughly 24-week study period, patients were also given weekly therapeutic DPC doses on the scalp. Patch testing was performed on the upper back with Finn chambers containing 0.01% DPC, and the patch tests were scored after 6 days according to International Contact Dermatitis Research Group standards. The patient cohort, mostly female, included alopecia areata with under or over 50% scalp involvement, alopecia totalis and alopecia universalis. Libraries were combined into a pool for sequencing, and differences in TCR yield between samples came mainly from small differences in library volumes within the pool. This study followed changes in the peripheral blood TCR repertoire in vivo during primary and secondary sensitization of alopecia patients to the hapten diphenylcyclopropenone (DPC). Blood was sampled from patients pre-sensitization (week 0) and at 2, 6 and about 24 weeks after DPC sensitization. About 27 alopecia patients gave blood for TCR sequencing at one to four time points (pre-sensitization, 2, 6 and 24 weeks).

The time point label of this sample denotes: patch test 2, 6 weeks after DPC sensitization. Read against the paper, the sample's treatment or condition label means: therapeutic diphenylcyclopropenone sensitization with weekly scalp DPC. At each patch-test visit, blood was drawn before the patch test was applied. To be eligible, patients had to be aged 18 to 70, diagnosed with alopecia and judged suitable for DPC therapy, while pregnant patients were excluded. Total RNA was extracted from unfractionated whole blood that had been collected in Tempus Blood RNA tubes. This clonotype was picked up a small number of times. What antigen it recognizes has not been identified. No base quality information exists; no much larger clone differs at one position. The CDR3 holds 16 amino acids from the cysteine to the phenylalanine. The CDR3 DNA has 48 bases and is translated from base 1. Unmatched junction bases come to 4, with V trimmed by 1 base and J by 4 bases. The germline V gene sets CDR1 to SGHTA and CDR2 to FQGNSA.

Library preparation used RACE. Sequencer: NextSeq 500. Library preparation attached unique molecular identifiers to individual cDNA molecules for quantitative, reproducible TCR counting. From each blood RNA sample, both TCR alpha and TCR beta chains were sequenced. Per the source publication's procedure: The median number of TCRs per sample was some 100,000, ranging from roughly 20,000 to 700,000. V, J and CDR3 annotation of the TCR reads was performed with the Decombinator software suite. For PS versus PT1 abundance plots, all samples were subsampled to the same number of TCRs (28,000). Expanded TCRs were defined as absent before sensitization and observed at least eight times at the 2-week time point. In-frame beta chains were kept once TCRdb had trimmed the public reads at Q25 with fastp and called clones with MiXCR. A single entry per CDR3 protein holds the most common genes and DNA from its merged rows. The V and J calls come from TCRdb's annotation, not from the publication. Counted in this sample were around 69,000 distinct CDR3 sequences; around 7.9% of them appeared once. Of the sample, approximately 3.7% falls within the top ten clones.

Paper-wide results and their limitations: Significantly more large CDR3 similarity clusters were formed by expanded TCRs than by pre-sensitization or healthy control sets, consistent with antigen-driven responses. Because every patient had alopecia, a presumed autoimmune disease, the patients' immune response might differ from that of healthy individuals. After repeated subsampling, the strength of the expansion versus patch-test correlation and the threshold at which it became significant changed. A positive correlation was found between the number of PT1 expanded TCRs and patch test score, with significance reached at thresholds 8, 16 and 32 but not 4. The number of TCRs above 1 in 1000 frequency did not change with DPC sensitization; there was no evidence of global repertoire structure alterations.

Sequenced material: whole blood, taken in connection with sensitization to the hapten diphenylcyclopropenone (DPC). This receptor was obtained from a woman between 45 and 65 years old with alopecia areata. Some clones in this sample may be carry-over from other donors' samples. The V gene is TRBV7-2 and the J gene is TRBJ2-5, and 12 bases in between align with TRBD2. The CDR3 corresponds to CASSLGTSGIPETQYF. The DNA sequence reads TGTGCCAGCAGCTTAGGGACTAGCGGGATCCCAGAGACCCAGTACTTC.